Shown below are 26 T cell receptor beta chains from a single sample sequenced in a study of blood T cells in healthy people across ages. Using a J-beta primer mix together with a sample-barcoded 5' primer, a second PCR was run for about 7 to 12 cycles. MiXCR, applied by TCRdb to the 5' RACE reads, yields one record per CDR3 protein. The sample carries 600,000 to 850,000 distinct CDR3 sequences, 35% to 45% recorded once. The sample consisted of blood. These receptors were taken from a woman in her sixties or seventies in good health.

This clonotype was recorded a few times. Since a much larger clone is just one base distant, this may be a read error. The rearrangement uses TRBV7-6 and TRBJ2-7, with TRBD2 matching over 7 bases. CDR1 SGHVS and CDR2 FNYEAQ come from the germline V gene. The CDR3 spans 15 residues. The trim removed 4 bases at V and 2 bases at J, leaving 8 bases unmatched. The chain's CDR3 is CASSWGSGTTYEQYF. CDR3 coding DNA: TGTGCCAGCAGCTGGGGCTCCGGGACTACCTACGAGCAGTACTTC.

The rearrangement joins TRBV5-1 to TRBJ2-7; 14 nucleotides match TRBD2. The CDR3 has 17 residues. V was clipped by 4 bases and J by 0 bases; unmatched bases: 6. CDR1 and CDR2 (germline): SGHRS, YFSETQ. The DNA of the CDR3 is TGCGCCAGCAGCCTGGGACTAGCGGGGGTTGTCTCCTACGAGCAGTACTTC. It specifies CASSLGLAGVVSYEQYF.

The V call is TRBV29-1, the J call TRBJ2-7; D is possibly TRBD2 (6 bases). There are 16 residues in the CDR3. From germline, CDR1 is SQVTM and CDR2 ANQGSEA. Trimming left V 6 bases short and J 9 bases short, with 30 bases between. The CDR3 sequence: CSVEKGWDSTVSGQYF. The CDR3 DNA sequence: TGCAGCGTGGAGAAGGGGTGGGACTCAACCGTCTCCGGGCAGTACTTC.

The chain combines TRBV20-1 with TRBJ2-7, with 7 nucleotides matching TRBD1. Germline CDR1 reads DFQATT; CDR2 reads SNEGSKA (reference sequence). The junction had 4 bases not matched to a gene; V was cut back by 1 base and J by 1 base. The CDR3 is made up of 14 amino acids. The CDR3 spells CSARGTGTSYEQYF. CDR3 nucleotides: TGCAGTGCTAGAGGGACAGGAACTTCCTACGAGCAGTACTTC.

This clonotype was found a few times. In DNA form, the CDR3 reads TGTGCCAGCAGCTCCGGGACAGGGGGTAGTCAGCCCCAGCATTTT. Its protein is CASSSGTGGSQPQHF. This chain joins TRBV7-9 and TRBJ1-5, with 11 bases identical to TRBD1. The germline gives CDR1 SEHNR, CDR2 FQNEAQ (reference sequence). Unmatched junction bases numbered 5, after V lost 4 bases and J lost 6 bases. The CDR3 contains 15 residues.

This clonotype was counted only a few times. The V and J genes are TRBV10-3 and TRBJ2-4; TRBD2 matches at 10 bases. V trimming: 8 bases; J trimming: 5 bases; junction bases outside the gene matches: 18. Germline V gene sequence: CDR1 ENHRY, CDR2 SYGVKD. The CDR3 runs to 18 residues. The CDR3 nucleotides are TGTGCCATCGGAAAAGGACCGAGCGGGGGGGCCCGCGAAAACATTCAGTACTTC. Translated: CAIGKGPSGGARENIQYF.

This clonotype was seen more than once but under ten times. The CDR3 protein is CASRGDVGQPQHF. The CDR3 DNA reads as TGTGCCAGCAGAGGAGATGTGGGACAGCCCCAGCATTTT. This chain connects TRBV6-2 or TRBV6-3 to TRBJ1-5; D gene uncertain. CDR1 MNHEY and CDR2 SVGEGT come from the germline V gene. The CDR3 covers 13 residues. Trimming left V 6 bases short and J 7 bases short, with 13 bases between.

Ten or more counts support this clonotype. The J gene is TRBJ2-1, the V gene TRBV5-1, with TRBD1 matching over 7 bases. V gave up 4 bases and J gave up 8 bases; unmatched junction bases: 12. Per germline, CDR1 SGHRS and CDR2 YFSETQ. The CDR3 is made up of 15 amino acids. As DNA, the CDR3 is TGCGCCAGCAGCCCCTCCGGGACAGATAGGTATGAGCAGTTCTTC. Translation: CASSPSGTDRYEQFF.

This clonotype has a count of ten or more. The CDR3 bases are TGTGCCAGCAGGACAGCGGGAGGAGTGACAGATACGCAGTATTTT. Amino acids: CASRTAGGVTDTQYF. The gene calls are TRBV11-2 and TRBJ2-3; 9 nucleotides line up with TRBD2. Trimming took 6 bases from V and 3 from J; bases not matched to a gene: 7. In germline, CDR1 is SGHAT, CDR2 FQNNGV. This CDR3 has 15 amino acids. The full variable domain, rest sourced from reference TRBV11-2 and TRBJ2-3, is EAGVAQSPRYKIIEKRQSVAFWCNPISGHATLYWYQQILGQGPKLLIQFQNNGVVDDSQLPKDRFSAERLKGVDSTLKIQPAKLEDSAVYLCASRTAGGVTDTQYFGPGTRLTVL.

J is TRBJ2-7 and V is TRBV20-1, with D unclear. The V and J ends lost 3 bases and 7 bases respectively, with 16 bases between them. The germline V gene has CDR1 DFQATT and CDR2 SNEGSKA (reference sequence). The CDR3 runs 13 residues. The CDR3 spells CSASSVRYNEQYF. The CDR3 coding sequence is TGCAGTGCTAGTTCGGTAAGGTACAATGAGCAGTACTTC.

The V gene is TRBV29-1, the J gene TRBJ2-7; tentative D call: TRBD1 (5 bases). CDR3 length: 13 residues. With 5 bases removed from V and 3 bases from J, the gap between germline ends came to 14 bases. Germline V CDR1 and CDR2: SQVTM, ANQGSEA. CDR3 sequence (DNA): TGCAGCGTTACCCCAAACCAGGGCTACGAGCAGTACTTC. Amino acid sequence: CSVTPNQGYEQYF.

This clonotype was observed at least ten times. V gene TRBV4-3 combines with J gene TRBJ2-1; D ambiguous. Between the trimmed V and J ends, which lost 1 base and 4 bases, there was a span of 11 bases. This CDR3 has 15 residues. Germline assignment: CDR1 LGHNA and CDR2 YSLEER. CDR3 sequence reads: CASSQAQLGYNEQFF. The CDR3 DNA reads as TGCGCCAGCAGCCAAGCCCAACTGGGGTACAATGAGCAGTTCTTC.

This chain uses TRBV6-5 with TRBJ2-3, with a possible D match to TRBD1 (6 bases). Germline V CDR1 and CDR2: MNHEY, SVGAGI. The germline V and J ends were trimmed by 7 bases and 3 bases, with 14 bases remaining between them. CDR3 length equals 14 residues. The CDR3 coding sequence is TGTGCCAGCACCACGGGGCAGGGGACAGATACGCAGTATTTT. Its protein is CASTTGQGTDTQYF.

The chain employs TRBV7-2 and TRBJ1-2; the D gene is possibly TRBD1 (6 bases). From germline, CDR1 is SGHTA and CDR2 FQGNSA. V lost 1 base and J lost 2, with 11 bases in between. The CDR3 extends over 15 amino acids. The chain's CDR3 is CASSLDLGTNYGYTF. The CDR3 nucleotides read TGTGCCAGCAGCTTAGATCTCGGGACAAACTATGGCTACACCTTC. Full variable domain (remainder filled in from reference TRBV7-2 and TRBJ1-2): GAGVSQSPSNKVTEKGKDVELRCDPISGHTALYWYRQSLGQGLEFLIYFQGNSAPDKSGLPSDRFSAERTGGSVSTLTIQRTQQEDSAVYLCASSLDLGTNYGYTFGSGTRLTVV.

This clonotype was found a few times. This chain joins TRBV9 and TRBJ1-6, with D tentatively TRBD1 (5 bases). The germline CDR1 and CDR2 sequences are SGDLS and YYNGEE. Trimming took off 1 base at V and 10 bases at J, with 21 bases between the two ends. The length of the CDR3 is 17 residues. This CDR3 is CASSVLGEGKAESPLHF. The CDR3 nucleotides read TGTGCCAGCAGCGTATTAGGGGAGGGGAAGGCTGAATCACCCCTCCACTTT.

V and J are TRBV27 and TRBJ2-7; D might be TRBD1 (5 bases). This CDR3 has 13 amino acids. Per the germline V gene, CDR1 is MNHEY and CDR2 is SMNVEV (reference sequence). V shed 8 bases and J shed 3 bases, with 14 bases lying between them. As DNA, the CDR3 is TGTGCCAGCGCGTTGGGGCAGATCTACGAGCAGTACTTC. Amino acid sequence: CASALGQIYEQYF.

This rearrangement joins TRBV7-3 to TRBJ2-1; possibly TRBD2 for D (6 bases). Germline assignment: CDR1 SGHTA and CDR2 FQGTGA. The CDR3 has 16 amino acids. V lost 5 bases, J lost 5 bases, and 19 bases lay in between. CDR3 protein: CASSAQIAVGDNEQFF. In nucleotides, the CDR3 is TGTGCCAGCAGCGCCCAAATAGCGGTGGGGGACAATGAGCAGTTCTTC.

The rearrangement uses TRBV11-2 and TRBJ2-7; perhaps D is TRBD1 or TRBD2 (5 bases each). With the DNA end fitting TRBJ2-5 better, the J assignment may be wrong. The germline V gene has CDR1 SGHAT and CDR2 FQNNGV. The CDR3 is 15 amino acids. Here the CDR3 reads CASSRGRVLAETQYF. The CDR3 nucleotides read TGTGCCAGCAGCCGAGGCAGGGTTTTAGCGGAGACCCAGTACTTC.

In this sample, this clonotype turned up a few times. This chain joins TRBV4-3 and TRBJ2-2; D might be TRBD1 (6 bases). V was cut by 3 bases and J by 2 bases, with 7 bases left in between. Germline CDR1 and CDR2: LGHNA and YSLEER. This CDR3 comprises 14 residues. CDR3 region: CASSQGTNTGELFF. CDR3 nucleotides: TGCGCCAGCAGCCAGGGGACAAACACCGGGGAGCTGTTTTTT.

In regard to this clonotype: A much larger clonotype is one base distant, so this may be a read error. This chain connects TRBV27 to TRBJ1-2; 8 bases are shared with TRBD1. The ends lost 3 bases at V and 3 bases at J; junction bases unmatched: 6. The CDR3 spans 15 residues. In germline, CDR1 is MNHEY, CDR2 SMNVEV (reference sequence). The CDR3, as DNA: TGTGCCAGCAGTTTTGCCGGGACAGGAGACTATGGCTACACCTTC. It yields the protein CASSFAGTGDYGYTF.

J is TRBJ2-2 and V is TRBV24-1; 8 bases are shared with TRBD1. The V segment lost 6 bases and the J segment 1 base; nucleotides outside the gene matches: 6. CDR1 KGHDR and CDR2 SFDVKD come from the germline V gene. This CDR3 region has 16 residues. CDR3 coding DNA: TGTGCCACCAGTCTTCCCGGGACAGGGAACACCGGGGAGCTGTTTTTT. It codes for CATSLPGTGNTGELFF.

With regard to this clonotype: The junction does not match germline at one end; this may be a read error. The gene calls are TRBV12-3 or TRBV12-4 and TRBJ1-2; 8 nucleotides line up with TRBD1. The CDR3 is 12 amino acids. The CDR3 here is CASSRGQGGYIF. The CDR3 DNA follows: TGTGCCAGCAGTCGTGGACAGGGTGGCTACATCTTC.

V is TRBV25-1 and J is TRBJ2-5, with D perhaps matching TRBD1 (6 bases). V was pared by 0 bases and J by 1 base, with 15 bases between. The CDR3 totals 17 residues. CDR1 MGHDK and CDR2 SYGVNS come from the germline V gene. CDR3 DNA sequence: TGTGCCAGCAGTGAATATGGCTCAGGGGCGGTCCAAGAGACCCAGTACTTC. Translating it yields CASSEYGSGAVQETQYF.

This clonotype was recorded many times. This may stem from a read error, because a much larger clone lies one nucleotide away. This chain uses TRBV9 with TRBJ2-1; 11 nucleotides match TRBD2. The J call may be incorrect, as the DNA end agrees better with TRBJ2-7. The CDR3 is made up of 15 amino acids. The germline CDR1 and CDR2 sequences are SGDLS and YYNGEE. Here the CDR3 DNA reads TGTGCCAGCAGCGCTAGCGGGGGGTCCTACAATGAGCAGTACTTC. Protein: CASSASGGSYNEQYF.

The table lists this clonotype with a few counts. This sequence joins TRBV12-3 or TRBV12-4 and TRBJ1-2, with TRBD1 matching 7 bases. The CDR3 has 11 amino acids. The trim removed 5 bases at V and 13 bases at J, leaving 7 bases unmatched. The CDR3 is CASSPQGGITF. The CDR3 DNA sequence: TGTGCCAGCAGTCCTCAAGGGGGCATCACCTTC.

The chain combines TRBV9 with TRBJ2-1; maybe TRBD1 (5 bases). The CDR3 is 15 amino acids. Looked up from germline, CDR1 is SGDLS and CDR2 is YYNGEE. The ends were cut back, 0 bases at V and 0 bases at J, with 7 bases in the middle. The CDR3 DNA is TGTGCCAGCAGCGTAGATCAGGGCTCCTACAATGAGCAGTTCTTC. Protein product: CASSVDQGSYNEQFF.